This T cell receptor beta chain was documented in a study of cytomegalovirus exposure and HLA in healthy donors. As for this clone: Its antigen is unknown.

General observations from the study: Later analysis identified several of the most significant clusters that appeared linked to common viral pathogens. Presence/absence analyses took donor sequencing depth as roughly uniform.

The PCR made use of 60 Vbeta and 13 Jbeta primers. Clones were sequenced by immunoSEQ multiplex PCR, and TCRdb holds only the in-frame ones, with some missing. This sample has some 140,000 clones; around 63% occur once, and the top ten carry approximately 1.6%. Trimming removed 5 bases from V and 5 bases from J; junction bases left unmatched: 5. The germline V gene encodes CDR1 SGHTA and CDR2 FQGTGA. This CDR3 is 16 amino acids long. The gene calls are TRBV7-3 and TRBJ2-1; 14 bases are a match to TRBD2. The sample comprised PBMCs. The clonotype comes from a human donor in good health. The CDR3 loop is CASSQTSGRGDNEQFF. In DNA form, the CDR3 reads TGTGCCAGCAGCCAGACTAGCGGGAGGGGGGACAATGAGCAGTTCTTC.